This entry lists 19 T cell receptor beta chains sequenced from one sample in a study of cytomegalovirus exposure and HLA in healthy donors. 60 Vbeta and 13 Jbeta primers were used in PCR. Method: immunoSEQ multiplex PCR; TCRdb's copy keeps in-frame clones and lacks some. The sample shows about 65,000 clones, 60% to 80% of them seen only once. Sequencing input: PBMCs. The origin of the receptors is a man younger than 45 in good health and CMV-seronegative.

The genes are TRBV6-6 and TRBJ1-4, with 11 bases that match TRBD1. V shed 6 bases, J shed 6 bases, and the junction held 6 bases outside the gene matches. CDR3 length: 15 residues. The germline CDR1 and CDR2 sequences are MNHNY and SVGAGI (reference sequence). The DNA of the CDR3 is TGTGCCAGCAGCTCCGGACAGGGGGCTCATGAAAAACTGTTTTTT. Translating it yields CASSSGQGAHEKLFF.

The chain uses TRBV7-8 and TRBJ1-5; 7 nucleotides agree with TRBD1. J was trimmed by 2 bases and V by 1 base; bases with no gene match: 5. The CDR3 loop spans 16 amino acids. Germline assignment: CDR1 SGHVS and CDR2 FQNEAQ. The CDR3 bases are TGTGCCAGCAGCTTAGACAGGGGTAATGGCAATCAGCCCCAGCATTTT. Translation: CASSLDRGNGNQPQHF.

The chain combines TRBV7-2 with TRBJ2-5, with D perhaps matching TRBD1 (6 bases). Trimming removed 4 bases from V and 5 bases from J, with 17 bases in between. Germline-derived CDR1 and CDR2 are SGHTA and FQGNSA. CDR3 length equals 15 residues. CDR3 in amino acids: CASSSDRFDRETQYF. The CDR3, as DNA: TGTGCCAGCAGCTCCGACAGGTTTGACAGGGAGACCCAGTACTTC. Filled out from reference TRBV7-2 and TRBJ2-5, the complete variable domain reads GAGVSQSPSNKVTEKGKDVELRCDPISGHTALYWYRQSLGQGLEFLIYFQGNSAPDKSGLPSDRFSAERTGGSVSTLTIQRTQQEDSAVYLCASSSDRFDRETQYFGPGTRLLVL.

V usage is TRBV6-1 and J usage is TRBJ2-3; possibly TRBD1 for D (6 bases). The germline V gene encodes CDR1 MNHNS and CDR2 SASEGT. The CDR3 covers 13 residues. With 6 bases removed from V and 4 bases from J, the gap between germline ends came to 11 bases. CDR3 DNA: TGTGCCAGCAGGGAATCAGGGGCAGATACGCAGTATTTT. Translating gives CASRESGADTQYF.

This chain uses TRBV6-1 with TRBJ2-7, with D maybe TRBD2 (5 bases). Looked up from germline, CDR1 is MNHNS and CDR2 is SASEGT. This CDR3 is 17 amino acids long. Trimming shortened V by 4 bases and J by 3 bases, and 22 bases separated the two germline ends. CDR3 protein: CASSGGIGTLEGYEQYF. The CDR3 DNA reads as TGTGCCAGCAGTGGTGGAATTGGAACTTTAGAGGGCTACGAGCAGTACTTC.

This chain links TRBV30 with TRBJ1-3; D gene ambiguous. V lost 4 bases, J lost 14 bases, and 21 bases lay in between. The CDR3 runs to 13 residues. Germline loops: CDR1 GTSNPN, CDR2 SVGIG (reference sequence). CDR3 sequence: CAWIGFVRGVVYF. In DNA, the CDR3 is TGTGCCTGGATAGGGTTTGTTCGCGGGGTCGTATATTTT.

The chain employs TRBV11-2 and TRBJ2-6, with D unclear. In germline, CDR1 is SGHAT, CDR2 FQNNGV. The V end lost 1 base, the J end lost 0 bases, and 10 bases lay between the germline ends. CDR3 length equals 17 residues. The CDR3 region has the DNA TGTGCCAGCAGCTTAGTGTTGCCCAGCTCTGGGGCCAACGTCCTGACTTTC. The encoded protein is CASSLVLPSSGANVLTF.

This chain connects TRBV18 to TRBJ2-7; no definite D call. Between the trimmed V and J ends, which lost 3 bases and 2 bases, there was a span of 14 bases. CDR3 length equals 15 residues. The V gene's germline CDR1 is KGHSH and CDR2 LQKENI. CDR3 coding DNA: TGTGCCAGCTCACCCGACACCGTCTTGACCTACGAGCAGTACTTC. This sequence encodes CASSPDTVLTYEQYF.

CDR3 in DNA: TGTGCCAGCAACGGCGGGGGGCCCGATACGCAGTATTTT. Residues: CASNGGGPDTQYF. The V call is TRBV9, the J call TRBJ2-3; 8 bases are shared with TRBD2. Germline V CDR1 and CDR2: SGDLS, YYNGEE. V dropped 6 bases and J dropped 6; count of bases not matched to a gene: 6. This CDR3 is 13 amino acids long.

This clone has more than one count but fewer than ten. This chain joins TRBV19 and TRBJ1-4; 7 bases map to TRBD1. Germline CDR1 LNHDA, CDR2 SQIVND (reference sequence). V was clipped by 5 bases and J by 6 bases; unmatched bases: 6. The CDR3 covers 14 residues. This chain's CDR3 is CASSSGTDDEKLFF. The DNA for the CDR3 is TGTGCCAGTAGTTCCGGGACAGATGATGAAAAACTGTTTTTT.

This chain links TRBV30 with TRBJ1-6; tentative D call: TRBD1 (5 bases). The CDR3 is 13 amino acids. The V end was cut by 3 bases, the J end by 7 bases, with 10 bases between. Germline CDR1 GTSNPN, CDR2 SVGIG (reference sequence). The CDR3 loop is CAWRGAVNSPLHF. DNA of the CDR3: TGTGCCTGGAGAGGGGCAGTCAATTCACCCCTCCACTTT.

J is TRBJ1-5 and V is TRBV2; D is possibly TRBD1 (5 bases). The CDR3 has 13 amino acids. Germline V gene lookup returns CDR1 SNHLY and CDR2 FYNNEI. The V end lost 4 bases, the J end lost 3 bases, and 7 bases lay between the germline ends. The CDR3, as DNA: TGTGCCAGCAGTGGACAGCCCAATCAGCCCCAGCATTTT. Protein sequence: CASSGQPNQPQHF.

This chain uses TRBV2 with TRBJ2-7; TRBD1 aligns across 9 bases. V was clipped by 4 bases and J by 4 bases; unmatched bases: 5. Per germline, CDR1 SNHLY and CDR2 FYNNEI. CDR3 length: 14 residues. CDR3 bases: TGTGCCAGCAGTGTAGGGGACAGGGCATACGAGCAGTACTTC. Protein: CASSVGDRAYEQYF.

The rearrangement joins TRBV6-6 to TRBJ1-2, with D perhaps TRBD1 (5 bases). Germline-derived CDR1 and CDR2 are MNHNY and SVGAGI (reference sequence). This CDR3 is built from 13 residues. V lost 6 bases, J lost 8 bases, and 16 bases lay in between. Here the CDR3 DNA reads TGTGCCAGCAGCATCTCCCCAGGGCCCGGCTACACCTTC. It encodes CASSISPGPGYTF.

This clone was found a few times. The chain has TRBV4-1 and TRBJ1-1; D remains ambiguous. Germline CDR1 is MGHRA and CDR2 is YSYEKL. This CDR3 has 14 residues. V shed 6 bases and J shed 10 bases, with 21 bases lying between them. CDR3: CASSPEGPRPRAFF. For the CDR3, the DNA is TGCGCCAGCAGTCCCGAGGGCCCGCGTCCTAGAGCTTTCTTT.

The chain joins TRBV5-1 to TRBJ2-7, with D perhaps TRBD2 (5 bases). V was pared by 5 bases and J by 0 bases, with 9 bases between. The germline CDR1 and CDR2 sequences are SGHRS and YFSETQ. This CDR3 is 13 amino acids long. CDR3: CASREEASYEQYF. The CDR3 nucleotides read TGCGCCAGCAGAGAGGAGGCCTCCTACGAGCAGTACTTC.

This chain uses TRBV29-1 with TRBJ1-3, with D perhaps TRBD1 (5 bases). The CDR3 length is 13 residues. Trimming cost V 6 bases and J 0 bases, with 9 bases left between them. The germline V gene encodes CDR1 SQVTM and CDR2 ANQGSEA. The CDR3 protein is CSVATGSGNTIYF. CDR3 DNA: TGCAGCGTAGCTACAGGCTCTGGAAACACCATATATTTT.

This clone was counted once. This rearrangement joins TRBV29-1 to TRBJ2-7; TRBD1 might be the D (5 bases). CDR1 and CDR2 from the germline V gene are SQVTM and ANQGSEA. The CDR3 has 13 residues. Trimming left V 1 base short and J 2 bases short, with 9 bases between. The CDR3: CSVEVDTAYEQYF. The CDR3, as DNA: TGCAGCGTTGAAGTGGACACTGCCTACGAGCAGTACTTC.

The chain uses TRBV18 and TRBJ1-1; 7 positions match TRBD1. J was trimmed by 3 bases and V by 3 bases; bases with no gene match: 10. The CDR3 covers 16 residues. CDR1 is KGHSH and CDR2 is LQKENI in the germline V gene. CDR3 nucleotides: TGTGCCAGCTCACCTTACAGGGGTTCCGATGACACTGAAGCTTTCTTT. It encodes CASSPYRGSDDTEAFF.